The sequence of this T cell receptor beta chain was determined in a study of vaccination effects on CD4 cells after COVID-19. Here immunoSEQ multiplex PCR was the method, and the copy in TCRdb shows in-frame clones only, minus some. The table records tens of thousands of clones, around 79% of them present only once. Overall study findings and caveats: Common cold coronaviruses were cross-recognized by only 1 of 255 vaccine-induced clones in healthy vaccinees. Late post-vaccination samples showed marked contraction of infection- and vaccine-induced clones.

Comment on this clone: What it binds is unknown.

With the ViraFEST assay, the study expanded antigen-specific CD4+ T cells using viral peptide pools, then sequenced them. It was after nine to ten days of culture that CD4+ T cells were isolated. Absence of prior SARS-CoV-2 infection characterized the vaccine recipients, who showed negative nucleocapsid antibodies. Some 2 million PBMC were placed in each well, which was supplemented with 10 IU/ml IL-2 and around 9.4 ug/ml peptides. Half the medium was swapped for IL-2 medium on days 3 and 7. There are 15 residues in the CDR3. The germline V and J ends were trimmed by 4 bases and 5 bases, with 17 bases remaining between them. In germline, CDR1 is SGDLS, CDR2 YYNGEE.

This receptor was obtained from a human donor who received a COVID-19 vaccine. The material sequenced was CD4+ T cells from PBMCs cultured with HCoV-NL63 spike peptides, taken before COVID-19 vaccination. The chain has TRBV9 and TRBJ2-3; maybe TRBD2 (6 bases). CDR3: CASSPRVGGGDTQYF. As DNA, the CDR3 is TGTGCCAGCAGCCCAAGGGTCGGGGGAGGAGATACGCAGTATTTT.